This paragraph covers one T cell receptor beta chain sequence. Its antigen is unknown. This record belongs to a study of cytomegalovirus exposure and HLA in healthy donors. Primers for the PCR totalled 60 Vbeta and 13 Jbeta. Repertoires were generated with immunoSEQ multiplex PCR, while TCRdb's copy carries only in-frame clones and drops some. Seen here are 150,000 to 200,000 clones, roughly 84% observed once, and the top ten hold 0.25% to 0.3%. Germline V gene sequence: CDR1 LNHDA, CDR2 SQIVND (reference sequence). The CDR3 totals 15 residues. Trimming shortened V by 2 bases and J by 0 bases, and 9 bases separated the two germline ends. The study, taken as a whole, reports: Specific recognition of CMV antigens was confirmed in vitro for a few chains (all CMV-associated).

This TCR derives from a boy younger than 18 in good health and CMV-seronegative. Sequenced material: PBMCs. This rearrangement joins TRBV19 to TRBJ2-3; perhaps TRBD1 as D (6 bases). CDR3 in DNA: TGTGCCAGTAGTATACCCGGGACAAGCACAGATACGCAGTATTTT. Protein sequence: CASSIPGTSTDTQYF.